What follows are 23 T cell receptor beta chains derived from one specimen sequenced in a study of blood T cell repertoires in COVID-19. Using immunoSEQ multiplex PCR, the repertoire was profiled, and TCRdb retains in-frame clones only, with some absent. The sample records 13,000 or so clones, roughly 80% being singletons. Material for sequencing was peripheral blood. The receptors were gathered from a woman of 80 years or more with acute or convalescent COVID-19.

The chain has TRBV29-1 and TRBJ1-2, with D possibly being TRBD1 (5 bases). The CDR3 loop spans 12 amino acids. The germline gives CDR1 SQVTM, CDR2 ANQGSEA. The V end lost 1 base, the J end lost 8 bases, and 11 bases lay between the germline ends. The CDR3 DNA is TGCAGCGTTGAAGCCCCAGGGCACGGCTACACCTTC. Residues: CSVEAPGHGYTF.

This clone was counted a single time. The chain uses TRBV28 and TRBJ2-1, with 13 nucleotides matching TRBD2. V lost 1 base and J lost 2; bases outside the gene matches: 2. The CDR3 has 17 residues. Germline V lookup: CDR1 MDHEN, CDR2 SYDVKM. The CDR3 is CASSLSGLAGAYNEQFF. CDR3 nucleotide sequence: TGTGCCAGCAGTTTATCCGGACTAGCGGGGGCCTACAATGAGCAGTTCTTC.

The chain carries TRBV10-3 and TRBJ1-2, with TRBD1 matching 7 bases. This CDR3 has 14 amino acids. V was clipped by 4 bases and J by 6 bases; unmatched bases: 8. Per the germline V gene, CDR1 is ENHRY and CDR2 is SYGVKD. CDR3: CAISGDSTTHGYTF. CDR3 bases: TGTGCCATCAGTGGGGACAGTACAACCCATGGCTACACCTTC.

The rearrangement joins TRBV6-5 to TRBJ2-1; perhaps TRBD2 as D (7 bases). The CDR3 consists of 15 residues. Germline V gene data show CDR1 as MNHEY and CDR2 as SVGAGI. The V end was cut by 3 bases, the J end by 6 bases, with 15 bases between. CDR3 region: CASSYRGGPGNEQFF. As DNA, the CDR3 is TGTGCCAGCAGTTATAGGGGGGGGCCTGGCAATGAGCAGTTCTTC.

The chain links TRBV18 to TRBJ2-7; D is unclear. V was pared by 5 bases and J by 7 bases, with 12 bases between. The CDR3 is 12 residues long. The germline V gene encodes CDR1 KGHSH and CDR2 LQKENI. The CDR3 region is CASSAVTREQYF. CDR3 coding DNA: TGTGCCAGCTCAGCAGTTACACGTGAGCAGTACTTC.

The V and J genes are TRBV10-3 and TRBJ1-5; D unresolved. V was cut by 5 bases and J by 7 bases, with 9 bases left in between. Germline CDR1 and CDR2: ENHRY and SYGVKD. The CDR3 is 12 residues long. CDR3 DNA: TGTGCCATCAGTCCAGTGGGCCAGCCCCAGCATTTT. As protein: CAISPVGQPQHF.

This clone was detected once. V is TRBV5-1 and J is TRBJ2-6, with 12 bases matching TRBD2. There are 19 residues in the CDR3. J gave up 2 bases and V 0 bases, and 6 bases lay outside the gene matches. The germline CDR1 and CDR2 sequences are SGHRS and YFSETQ. The CDR3: CASSLGPSGGAAGANVLTF. Here the CDR3 DNA reads TGCGCCAGCAGCTTGGGTCCTAGCGGGGGGGCGGCTGGGGCCAACGTCCTGACTTTC.

V and J are TRBV5-6 and TRBJ2-4; a weak D match, TRBD2 (5 bases). Deletions cut 2 bases from V and 13 bases from J, with 10 bases between. The CDR3 has 11 amino acids. Germline V gene lookup returns CDR1 SGHDT and CDR2 YYEEEE. The CDR3 sequence is CASSLQRVQYF. Written as DNA, the CDR3 is TGTGCCAGCAGCTTACAGAGGGTCCAGTACTTC.

This clone showed up many times. The CDR3 sequence is CASSRTGRGNQPQHF. The CDR3 nucleotides are TGTGCCAGCAGCCGAACAGGGCGGGGCAATCAGCCCCAGCATTTT. The chain has TRBV5-6 and TRBJ1-5, with D perhaps matching TRBD1 (6 bases). V lost 4 bases and J 2 bases, leaving 13 bases between the germline ends. The CDR3 has 15 amino acids. Germline V gene lookup returns CDR1 SGHDT and CDR2 YYEEEE.

The chain couples TRBV7-8 to TRBJ1-1, with 9 bases fitting TRBD1. The CDR3 sequence is 18 residues long. Per germline, CDR1 SGHVS and CDR2 FQNEAQ. Trimming at V came to 1 base and at J to 3 bases, leaving 12 bases not matched to a gene. CDR3 amino acids: CASSLVGQGVGPHTEAFF. As DNA, the CDR3 is TGTGCCAGCAGCTTAGTGGGACAGGGAGTAGGACCCCACACTGAAGCTTTCTTT. Supplemented by reference TRBV7-8 and TRBJ1-1, the full variable domain reads GAGVSQSPRYKVAKRGQDVALRCDPISGHVSLFWYQQALGQGPEFLTYFQNEAQLDKSGLPSDRFFAERPEGSVSTLKIQRTQQEDSAVYLCASSLVGQGVGPHTEAFFGQGTRLTVV.

The rearrangement joins TRBV19 to TRBJ2-6; D remains unclear. Germline CDR1 LNHDA, CDR2 SQIVND (reference sequence). Trimming left V 7 bases short and J 0 bases short, with 16 bases between. This CDR3 has 17 residues. CDR3 in DNA: TGTGCCAGTACTGATCCAGGTCTTCCCTCTGGGGCCAACGTCCTGACTTTC. It encodes CASTDPGLPSGANVLTF. The whole variable domain, remainder taken from reference TRBV19 and TRBJ2-6, is DGGITQSPKYLFRKEGQNVTLSCEQNLNHDAMYWYRQDPGQGLRLIYYSQIVNDFQKGDIAEGYSVSREKKESFPLTVTSAQKNPTAFYLCASTDPGLPSGANVLTFGAGSRLTVL.

The chain recombines TRBV4-1 with TRBJ2-1; 9 bases match TRBD2. The V gene end was trimmed by 1 base and the J gene end by 9 bases; junction bases not matched to a gene: 7. The CDR3 length is 15 residues. The germline CDR1 and CDR2 sequences are MGHRA and YSYEKL. In DNA form, the CDR3 reads TGCGCCAGCAGCCAAGCGGCGGGGGGGCCGGTTGAGCAGTTCTTC. This gives the protein CASSQAAGGPVEQFF.

The chain joins TRBV11-2 to TRBJ2-1; 13 bases agree with TRBD2. Germline values: CDR1 SGHAT, CDR2 FQNNGV. CDR3 length: 19 residues. Losses at the gene ends were 5 bases for V and 7 bases for J; bases not matched to a gene: 17. The CDR3 sequence: CASSPRQLAGGPRLNEQFF. The CDR3 coding sequence is TGTGCCAGCAGCCCGCGTCAACTAGCGGGGGGGCCAAGACTGAATGAGCAGTTCTTC. Based on the CDR3 plus reference TRBV11-2 and TRBJ2-1, the full variable domain is EAGVAQSPRYKIIEKRQSVAFWCNPISGHATLYWYQQILGQGPKLLIQFQNNGVVDDSQLPKDRFSAERLKGVDSTLKIQPAKLEDSAVYLCASSPRQLAGGPRLNEQFFGPGTRLTVL.

This clone was detected once. V and J are TRBV2 and TRBJ2-7; 7 bases match TRBD1. CDR3 length: 14 residues. V dropped 2 bases and J dropped 7; count of bases not matched to a gene: 8. Germline CDR1 and CDR2: SNHLY and FYNNEI. The CDR3 here is CASSEIGGRGEQYF. In nucleotides, the CDR3 is TGTGCCAGCAGTGAAATAGGGGGCAGGGGAGAGCAGTACTTC.

The chain carries TRBV5-8 and TRBJ1-2; the match to TRBD1 covers 9 bases. Unmatched junction bases numbered 5, after V lost 4 bases and J lost 7 bases. The CDR3 covers 13 residues. Per the germline V gene, CDR1 is SGHTS and CDR2 is YDEGEE. The CDR3 DNA follows: TGTGCCAGCAGCCCCCGGACAGGGGTTGGCTACACCTTC. Translating it yields CASSPRTGVGYTF.

This chain links TRBV15 with TRBJ2-5; D is uncertain. V lost 0 bases and J lost 1, with 9 bases in between. Germline CDR1 reads LNHNV; CDR2 reads YYDKDF (reference sequence). The CDR3 extends over 15 amino acids. CDR3 nucleotide sequence: TGTGCCACCAGCAGAGATCGCGGCAGCCAAGAGACCCAGTACTTC. This codes for CATSRDRGSQETQYF.

The count of this clone is one. Different DNA sequences within this sample yield the same CDR3. The chain employs TRBV5-1 and TRBJ2-5, with 7 bases lining up with TRBD1. J gave up 3 bases and V 0 bases, and 2 bases lay outside the gene matches. CDR3 size: 14 residues. Germline loops: CDR1 SGHRS, CDR2 YFSETQ. The CDR3 here is CASSLGQGEETQYF. The CDR3 DNA follows: TGCGCCAGCAGCTTGGGACAGGGTGAAGAGACCCAGTACTTC.

The chain joins TRBV7-2 to TRBJ1-2; 10 nucleotides agree with TRBD1. Germline V CDR1 and CDR2: SGHTA, FQGNSA. J gave up 4 bases and V 5 bases, and 4 bases lay outside the gene matches. This CDR3 comprises 14 residues. CDR3 sequence reads: CASSHRTGGYGYTF. Here the CDR3 DNA reads TGTGCCAGCAGCCACCGGACAGGGGGCTATGGCTACACCTTC. Full variable domain (remainder filled in from reference TRBV7-2 and TRBJ1-2): GAGVSQSPSNKVTEKGKDVELRCDPISGHTALYWYRQSLGQGLEFLIYFQGNSAPDKSGLPSDRFSAERTGGSVSTLTIQRTQQEDSAVYLCASSHRTGGYGYTFGSGTRLTVV.

This clone was picked up one time. The chain uses TRBV7-3 and TRBJ2-7; 8 bases align to TRBD1. Germline CDR1 is SGHTA and CDR2 is FQGTGA. This CDR3 has 16 amino acids. V gave up 2 bases and J gave up 2 bases; unmatched junction bases: 8. In DNA form, the CDR3 reads TGTGCCAGCAGCTTAGATTTACAGGGGGTAACCTACGAGCAGTACTTC. The encoded protein is CASSLDLQGVTYEQYF.

This clone was detected only a few times. The rearrangement uses TRBV7-2 and TRBJ2-5; possibly TRBD1 for D (6 bases). The CDR3 spans 13 residues. Germline CDR1 and CDR2: SGHTA and FQGNSA. Trimming pared 6 bases from V and 2 bases from J, leaving 10 bases between. The CDR3 sequence is CASRRQAQETQYF. CDR3 nucleotide sequence: TGTGCCAGCAGGCGACAGGCTCAAGAGACCCAGTACTTC.

V is TRBV7-9 and J is TRBJ1-2, with a possible D match to TRBD1 (5 bases). V was cut by 10 bases and J by 7 bases, with 19 bases left in between. The germline V gene encodes CDR1 SEHNR and CDR2 FQNEAQ (reference sequence). The CDR3 loop spans 13 amino acids. The CDR3 sequence: CATLGGGDFGYTF. The DNA for the CDR3 is TGTGCCACCCTTGGCGGGGGGGATTTTGGCTACACCTTC.

The genes are TRBV7-9 and TRBJ2-7; 9 bases are a match to TRBD1. V gave up 5 bases and J gave up 5 bases; unmatched junction bases: 10. The CDR3 runs to 15 residues. The germline CDR1 and CDR2 sequences are SEHNR and FQNEAQ (reference sequence). The CDR3 loop is CASSRLGQGNNEQYF. CDR3 sequence (DNA): TGTGCCAGCAGCCGACTGGGACAGGGTAACAACGAGCAGTACTTC.

CDR3 residues: CASSANSRGDTEAFF. For the CDR3, the DNA is TGTGCCAGCAGCGCGAATTCCAGGGGAGACACTGAAGCTTTCTTT. The chain employs TRBV7-9 and TRBJ1-1, with D possibly matching TRBD1 (6 bases). The CDR3 is made up of 15 amino acids. Germline V gives CDR1 SEHNR, CDR2 FQNEAQ (reference sequence). Deletions cut 5 bases from V and 3 bases from J, with 16 bases between.